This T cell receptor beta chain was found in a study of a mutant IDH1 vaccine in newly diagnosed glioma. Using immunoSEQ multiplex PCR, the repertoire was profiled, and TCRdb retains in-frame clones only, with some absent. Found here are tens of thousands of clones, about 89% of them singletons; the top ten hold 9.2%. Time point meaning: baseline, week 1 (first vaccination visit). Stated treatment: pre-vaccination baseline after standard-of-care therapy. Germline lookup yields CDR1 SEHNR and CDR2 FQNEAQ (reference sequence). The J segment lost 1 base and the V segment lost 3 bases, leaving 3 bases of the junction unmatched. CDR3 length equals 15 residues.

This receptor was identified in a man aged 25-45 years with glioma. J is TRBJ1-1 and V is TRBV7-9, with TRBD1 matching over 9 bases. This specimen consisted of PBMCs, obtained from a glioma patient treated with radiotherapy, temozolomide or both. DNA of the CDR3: TGTGCCAGCAGCTTCCCGGGACAGGGGAACACTGAAGCTTTCTTT. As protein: CASSFPGQGNTEAFF.